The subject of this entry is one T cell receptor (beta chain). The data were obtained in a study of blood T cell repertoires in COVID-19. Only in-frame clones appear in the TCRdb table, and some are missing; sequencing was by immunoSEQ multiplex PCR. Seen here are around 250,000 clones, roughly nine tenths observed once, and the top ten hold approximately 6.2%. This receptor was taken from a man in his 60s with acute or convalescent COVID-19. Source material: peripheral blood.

CDR3 region: CASSLGELGTEAFF. DNA of the CDR3: TGCGCCAGCAGCTTGGGGGAGTTAGGCACTGAAGCTTTCTTT. The chain carries TRBV5-1 and TRBJ1-1, with D unresolved. V lost 0 bases and J lost 4, with 10 bases in between. The germline gives CDR1 SGHRS, CDR2 YFSETQ. This CDR3 region has 14 residues.